The entry below describes one T cell receptor (beta chain). Its antigen is unidentified. The data were taken from a study of T cell responses to AZD1222 COVID-19 vaccine. General study points: Vaccine-associated CD4 TCRs ranged over spike, dominating at 160-218 and 743-854. Variant regions that are unmutated are reportedly the target of nearly half of spike-specific TCRs. After two AZD1222 doses, spike-specific TCR breadth and depth rose versus day 0. No repertoire was sampled before or during the peak T cell response, only after it.

The germline V and J ends were trimmed by 0 bases and 8 bases, with 11 bases remaining between them. The CDR3 consists of 14 residues. Germline CDR1 and CDR2: MNHNY and SVGAGI (reference sequence). Clones were sequenced by immunoSEQ multiplex PCR, and TCRdb holds only the in-frame ones, with some missing. The sample shows some 200,000 clones, 93% of them seen only once. The gene calls are TRBV6-6 and TRBJ2-1, with D unclear. The source material was peripheral blood, sampled 28 days after the second AZD1222 dose. This clonotype was obtained from an adult who received the AZD1222 COVID-19 vaccine. CDR3 in amino acids: CASSYSHTVHEQFF. The CDR3 nucleotides are TGTGCCAGCAGTTACTCGCATACAGTCCATGAGCAGTTCTTC.